This T cell receptor (beta chain) stems from a study of CD8+CD57+ T cells in acquired aplastic anemia. Study at large: Isolated CD4+ and CD8+ cells, once sorted, yielded DNA averaging approximately 3 ug.

This clonotype was found many times. Selection for sequencing was limited to patients who had shown CD8+CD57+ cell expansion by flow cytometry. Genomic DNA served as template for TCR beta VDJ and CDR3 profiling. A single record per CDR3 protein comes from TCRdb applying MiXCR to the reads. The table includes about 150,000 distinct CDR3 sequences, over 50% detected once. The trim removed 5 bases at V and 0 bases at J, leaving 5 bases unmatched. Germline V gives CDR1 SGHVS, CDR2 FNYEAQ. The CDR3 spans 15 residues. The chain is built from TRBV7-6 and TRBJ1-1; TRBD1 aligns across 8 bases. Sequenced sample: sorted CD4+, CD8+, or CD8+CD57+ T cells (not recorded which) from PBMCs. This receptor was taken from a human donor with aplastic anemia. Written as DNA, the CDR3 is TGTGCCAGCAGCCCAGGACAGGGAATGAACACTGAAGCTTTCTTT. Translated, it gives CASSPGQGMNTEAFF.